This TCR beta chain was recorded in a study of cytomegalovirus exposure and HLA in healthy donors. At the level of the study: The 650 to 850 first-cohort repertoires and the 95 to 150 validation repertoires shared the same platform, a later analysis reported. Whole-study results and caveats: TCR sequences were mostly rare, though some public TCRs occurred in many donors. The study labeled 150 to 200 TCR beta chains cytomegalovirus-associated.

This clone was found a few times. Its antigen is unknown. TCRdb keeps only in-frame clones here, not all; method: immunoSEQ multiplex PCR. This table has roughly 230,000 clones, less than 95% appearing once. Looked up from germline, CDR1 is SQVTM and CDR2 is ANQGSEA. Losses at the gene ends were 3 bases for V and 3 bases for J; bases not matched to a gene: 5. The CDR3 spans 15 residues. The V gene is TRBV29-1, the J gene TRBJ2-5, with 12 bases lining up with TRBD2. The sequenced material came from PBMCs. This clonotype was obtained from a woman aged 25 to 39 in good health and CMV-seronegative. This CDR3 reads CSVDPWTSGKETQYF. The CDR3, as DNA: TGCAGCGTTGACCCCTGGACTAGCGGGAAAGAGACCCAGTACTTC. Together with reference TRBV29-1 and TRBJ2-5, the CDR3 gives the full variable domain: SAVISQKPSRDICQRGTSLTIQCQVDSQVTMMFWYRQQPGQSLTLIATANQGSEATYESGFVIDKFPISRPNLTFSTLTVSNMSPEDSSIYLCSVDPWTSGKETQYFGPGTRLLVL.